The 16 T cell receptor beta chains listed next were all sequenced from one sample in a study of blood T cell repertoires in COVID-19 (dated by TCRdb to 2020 to 2022). Libraries were built with the immunoSEQ multiplex PCR assay. TCRdb re-hosts the immuneACCESS table, in-frame sequences only. Its copies lack some clones; in the studies checked, an unresolved V gene accounts for under half of them, and the cause for the rest is not known. The sample table records about 270,000 clones; 80% to 85% of these occur just once. The top ten hold roughly 2.9% of the sample. Material for sequencing was peripheral blood. Receptor source: a woman aged 55-70 years with active or convalescent COVID-19.

The V call is TRBV3-1 (or the pseudogene TRBV3-2), the J call TRBJ1-1, with a tentative D call TRBD1 (6 bases). Trimming left V 0 bases short and J 4 bases short, with 18 bases between. Germline V lookup: CDR1 LGHDT, CDR2 YNNKEL (reference sequence). The CDR3 runs 17 residues. The CDR3 coding sequence is TGTGCCAGCAGCCAAGAAGTTGCCAGGGGAGGGAGCACTGAAGCTTTCTTT. Amino acid sequence: CASSQEVARGGSTEAFF.

This chain uses TRBV5-4 with TRBJ2-5, with 8 bases identical to TRBD2. The V segment lost 5 bases and the J segment 6 bases; nucleotides outside the gene matches: 6. The CDR3 contains 13 residues. CDR1 is SGHNT and CDR2 is YYREEE in the germline V gene (reference sequence). This CDR3 is CASSFGGGQTQYF. In DNA, the CDR3 is TGTGCCAGCAGTTTCGGCGGGGGGCAGACCCAGTACTTC.

The count of this clone is one. The chain employs TRBV5-4 and TRBJ1-1; 7 nucleotides align to TRBD1. Germline values: CDR1 SGHNT, CDR2 YYREEE (reference sequence). The CDR3 totals 15 residues. V shed 2 bases, J shed 2 bases, and the junction held 6 bases outside the gene matches. This CDR3 reads CASSLDRGRNTEAFF. Written as DNA, the CDR3 is TGTGCCAGCAGCTTAGATAGGGGGCGTAACACTGAAGCTTTCTTT.

The genes are TRBV27 and TRBJ2-1; 7 bases are shared with TRBD2. V dropped 6 bases and J dropped 0; count of bases not matched to a gene: 14. Germline assignment: CDR1 MNHEY and CDR2 SMNVEV (reference sequence). This CDR3 region has 18 residues. For the CDR3, the DNA is TGTGCCAGCAGCTACCTCTCTGTCCTAGCGGACTCCTACAATGAGCAGTTCTTC. It codes for CASSYLSVLADSYNEQFF.

The rearrangement links TRBV6-5 to TRBJ1-2; a weak D match, TRBD1 (6 bases). CDR3 length equals 15 residues. Trimming took off 0 bases at V and 8 bases at J, with 16 bases between the two ends. Germline CDR1 reads MNHEY; CDR2 reads SVGAGI. CDR3 loop: CASSYSPGAAKGYTF. Here the CDR3 DNA reads TGTGCCAGCAGTTACTCTCCAGGGGCGGCGAAGGGCTACACCTTC.

This sequence joins TRBV5-4 and TRBJ2-3, with 8 bases aligning to TRBD2. CDR1 is SGHNT, CDR2 YYREEE, per germline (reference sequence). This CDR3 has 13 amino acids. Trimming removed 10 bases from V and 5 bases from J; junction bases left unmatched: 9. The CDR3 DNA is TGTGCCCTGGGTAGCGGGGATATAGATACGCAGTATTTT. Translating it yields CALGSGDIDTQYF.

The gene calls are TRBV28 and TRBJ1-3; tentative D call: TRBD1 (6 bases). CDR1 MDHEN and CDR2 SYDVKM come from the germline V gene. V dropped 6 bases and J dropped 1 base, with 22 bases sitting between them. The CDR3 contains 18 residues. The CDR3 DNA is TGTGCCAGCAGACCTACCTTAGACAGGTCGCATTCTGGAAACACCATATATTTT. It encodes CASRPTLDRSHSGNTIYF.

This clone was seen once. This chain links TRBV5-4 with TRBJ1-1; TRBD1 aligns across 10 bases. V lost 0 bases and J lost 4; bases outside the gene matches: 12. CDR1 and CDR2 from the germline V gene are SGHNT and YYREEE (reference sequence). The CDR3 spans 18 residues. The CDR3 loop reads CASSLAGQGPRVGTEAFF. The CDR3 DNA reads TGTGCCAGCAGCTTGGCGGGACAGGGGCCGAGAGTAGGCACTGAAGCTTTCTTT.

In its sample, this clone was seen once. The chain employs TRBV7-2 and TRBJ1-1, with TRBD1 identical over 8 bases. This CDR3 contains 16 residues. In germline, CDR1 is SGHTA, CDR2 FQGNSA. V dropped 5 bases and J dropped 1; count of bases not matched to a gene: 9. CDR3 DNA sequence: TGTGCCAGCAGCCGTCGCCAGGGGGCTGCGAACACTGAAGCTTTCTTT. It yields the protein CASSRRQGAANTEAFF. The variable domain in full, with the rest retrieved from reference TRBV7-2 and TRBJ1-1, is GAGVSQSPSNKVTEKGKDVELRCDPISGHTALYWYRQSLGQGLEFLIYFQGNSAPDKSGLPSDRFSAERTGGSVSTLTIQRTQQEDSAVYLCASSRRQGAANTEAFFGQGTRLTVV.

CDR3 bases: TGTGCCAGCAGCCCCCATACAGGGAACAATGAGCAGTTCTTC. This translates into CASSPHTGNNEQFF. The chain combines TRBV7-9 with TRBJ2-1, with D maybe TRBD1 (6 bases). V lost 5 bases and J 5 bases, leaving 13 bases between the germline ends. From germline, CDR1 is SEHNR and CDR2 FQNEAQ (reference sequence). The CDR3 covers 14 residues.

The chain recombines TRBV9 with TRBJ2-1, with D perhaps matching TRBD2 (6 bases). Looked up from germline, CDR1 is SGDLS and CDR2 is YYNGEE. The CDR3 totals 16 residues. The ends were cut back, 0 bases at V and 1 base at J, with 11 bases in the middle. CDR3: CASSVATGLSYNEQFF. The DNA of the CDR3 is TGTGCCAGCAGCGTAGCTACGGGACTTTCCTACAATGAGCAGTTCTTC.

This clone has a handful of counts. V and J are TRBV19 and TRBJ1-1, with TRBD1 matching 7 bases. In germline, CDR1 is LNHDA, CDR2 SQIVND (reference sequence). The length of the CDR3 is 15 residues. V was pared by 5 bases and J by 7 bases, with 13 bases of the junction left unmatched. CDR3 sequence: CASSSSPGGRSEAFF. CDR3 nucleotides: TGTGCCAGTAGTTCCTCTCCAGGGGGGAGGAGTGAAGCTTTCTTT.

The J gene is TRBJ1-5, the V gene TRBV12-5; 9 bases align to TRBD1. CDR3 length: 15 amino acids. With V trimmed by 4 bases and J by 7 bases, 8 bases remained unmatched. Germline CDR1 is LGHNT and CDR2 is FRNRAP. CDR3 sequence: CASGSGQGPGQPQHF. CDR3 nucleotide sequence: TGTGCTAGTGGTTCGGGACAGGGCCCAGGACAGCCCCAGCATTTT.

A few counts support this clone. The J gene is TRBJ2-7, the V gene TRBV11-2; tentative D call: TRBD2 (5 bases). With 0 bases removed from V and 7 bases from J, the gap between germline ends came to 13 bases. Germline-derived CDR1 and CDR2 are SGHAT and FQNNGV. The CDR3 length is 14 residues. In DNA form, the CDR3 reads TGTGCCAGCAGCTTAGATCGCGGGCCGGGGGAGCAGTACTTC. Its translation is CASSLDRGPGEQYF.

The chain is built from TRBV7-6 and TRBJ1-1; the D gene is possibly TRBD1 (6 bases). V was clipped by 5 bases and J by 1 base, with 8 bases between them. From germline, CDR1 is SGHVS and CDR2 FNYEAQ. The CDR3 totals 13 residues. The CDR3: CASSEQGNTEAFF. In DNA form, the CDR3 reads TGTGCCAGCAGCGAACAGGGGAACACTGAAGCTTTCTTT. The whole variable domain, remainder taken from reference TRBV7-6 and TRBJ1-1, is GAGVSQSPRYKVTKRGQDVALRCDPISGHVSLYWYRQALGQGPEFLTYFNYEAQQDKSGLPNDRFSAERPEGSISTLTIQRTEQRDSAMYRCASSEQGNTEAFFGQGTRLTVV.

The rearrangement uses TRBV5-8 and TRBJ2-2; TRBD1 might be the D (6 bases). CDR1 is SGHTS and CDR2 is YDEGEE in the germline V gene. This CDR3 spans 18 amino acids. Trimming took 0 bases from V and 2 from J, leaving 17 bases between them. Here the CDR3 DNA reads TGTGCCAGCAGCTTGGCCGAATATAGGACAGAAAACACCGGGGAGCTGTTTTTT. Translation: CASSLAEYRTENTGELFF.